This T cell receptor (beta chain) derives from a study of cytomegalovirus exposure and HLA in healthy donors. V was pared by 3 bases and J by 4 bases, with 5 bases of the junction left unmatched. This CDR3 has 14 amino acids. Germline CDR1 SQVTM, CDR2 ANQGSEA. The primer mix had 60 Vbeta and 13 Jbeta primers. This table comes from immunoSEQ multiplex PCR, and its TCRdb copy is limited to in-frame clones, with some not included. The repertoire holds about 130,000 clones, with around 77% as singletons. The gene calls are TRBV29-1 and TRBJ2-1; TRBD2 aligns across 8 bases. The specimen sequenced was PBMCs. This clonotype originated in a woman between 40 and 50 years old in good health and CMV-seropositive. Here the CDR3 reads CSVDISGMYNEQFF. The CDR3 bases are TGCAGCGTTGATATTAGCGGGATGTACAATGAGCAGTTCTTC.